Shown below are 10 T cell receptor beta chains from a single sample sequenced in a study of blood T cell repertoires in COVID-19. Produced via immunoSEQ multiplex PCR; TCRdb's table is partial and in-frame only. This table holds 140,000 to 150,000 clones, 85% to 90% found once. The sequenced material came from PBMCs or T cells enriched from blood (not recorded which). These receptors originate from a man in his 60s who had recovered from COVID-19.

For the CDR3, the DNA is TGTGCCAGTGGCGGATGGGACACTGAAGCTTTCTTT. Protein: CASGGWDTEAFF. This chain joins TRBV19 and TRBJ1-1; D not resolved. This CDR3 contains 12 residues. Trimming cost V 8 bases and J 3 bases, with 10 bases left between them. Germline CDR1 and CDR2: LNHDA and SQIVND (reference sequence). The whole variable domain, remainder taken from reference TRBV19 and TRBJ1-1, is DGGITQSPKYLFRKEGQNVTLSCEQNLNHDAMYWYRQDPGQGLRLIYYSQIVNDFQKGDIAEGYSVSREKKESFPLTVTSAQKNPTAFYLCASGGWDTEAFFGQGTRLTVV.

The V and J genes are TRBV2 and TRBJ2-3, with 9 bases identical to TRBD1. The V gene's germline CDR1 is SNHLY and CDR2 FYNNEI. V lost 4 bases to trimming and J lost 3 bases; unmatched junction nucleotides: 5. This CDR3 region has 15 residues. The CDR3 here is CASSGRQGGTDTQYF. The CDR3 coding sequence is TGTGCCAGCAGTGGAAGACAGGGGGGGACAGATACGCAGTATTTT.

The CDR3 bases are TGTGCCAGTAGTATAGTCCTGGAGGCGTACGAGCAGTACTTC. Its protein is CASSIVLEAYEQYF. The gene calls are TRBV19 and TRBJ2-7; TRBD2 might be the D (5 bases). CDR3 length: 14 amino acids. Germline CDR1 reads LNHDA; CDR2 reads SQIVND (reference sequence). The ends were cut back, 1 base at V and 4 bases at J, with 11 bases in the middle.

The J gene is TRBJ2-1, the V gene TRBV5-1; 9 bases line up with TRBD1. Germline V lookup: CDR1 SGHRS, CDR2 YFSETQ. The V segment lost 4 bases and the J segment 8 bases; nucleotides outside the gene matches: 10. This CDR3 has 15 residues. This chain's CDR3 is CASSANRGRRHEQFF. CDR3 nucleotide sequence: TGCGCCAGCAGCGCTAACAGGGGGCGCAGACATGAGCAGTTCTTC.

This chain connects TRBV25-1 to TRBJ2-7; D is unclear. V lost 5 bases to trimming and J lost 2 bases, with 16 bases between them. CDR3 length: 15 residues. Germline assignment: CDR1 MGHDK and CDR2 SYGVNS. The CDR3 spells CASSPSFGEPYEQYF. CDR3 DNA sequence: TGTGCCAGCAGTCCCTCGTTCGGAGAACCCTACGAGCAGTACTTC.

The chain employs TRBV7-8 and TRBJ1-2; the D gene is possibly TRBD1 (6 bases). V lost 4 bases and J lost 1, with 7 bases in between. Germline CDR1 SGHVS, CDR2 FQNEAQ. The CDR3 has 13 amino acids. CDR3 coding DNA: TGTGCCAGCAGCTGGACAGTTAACTATGGCTACACCTTC. Protein sequence: CASSWTVNYGYTF. The full variable domain, its missing parts supplied by reference TRBV7-8 and TRBJ1-2, is GAGVSQSPRYKVAKRGQDVALRCDPISGHVSLFWYQQALGQGPEFLTYFQNEAQLDKSGLPSDRFFAERPEGSVSTLKIQRTQQEDSAVYLCASSWTVNYGYTFGSGTRLTVV.

The chain is built from TRBV5-4 and TRBJ2-2; D is uncertain. Germline V gene lookup returns CDR1 SGHNT and CDR2 YYREEE (reference sequence). The V end was cut by 0 bases, the J end by 8 bases, with 14 bases between. The CDR3 consists of 15 residues. The CDR3: CASSLELKAVGELFF. The CDR3 DNA is TGTGCCAGCAGCTTGGAACTGAAGGCGGTAGGGGAGCTGTTTTTT.

This sequence joins TRBV27 and TRBJ2-7, with TRBD2 matching over 14 bases. Germline V gene lookup returns CDR1 MNHEY and CDR2 SMNVEV (reference sequence). The CDR3 is 15 amino acids. The J segment lost 4 bases and the V segment lost 3 bases, leaving 2 bases of the junction unmatched. The CDR3: CASSLTSGRAYEQYF. The CDR3 DNA follows: TGTGCCAGCAGTTTGACTAGCGGGAGGGCGTACGAGCAGTACTTC.

The CDR3 region has the DNA TGCGCCAGCAGCCAAGATCCGGGTCAGCCCCAGCATTTT. This translates into CASSQDPGQPQHF. The rearrangement links TRBV4-1 to TRBJ1-5, with D uncertain. This CDR3 comprises 13 residues. V was trimmed by 0 bases and J by 6 bases, leaving 6 bases between them. Germline CDR1 MGHRA, CDR2 YSYEKL.

The J gene is TRBJ2-3, the V gene TRBV27; TRBD1 matches 7 bases. V trimming: 5 bases; J trimming: 10 bases; junction bases outside the gene matches: 6. Germline lookup yields CDR1 MNHEY and CDR2 SMNVEV (reference sequence). The CDR3 spans 12 residues. The CDR3 region has the DNA TGTGCCAGCAGTCCAACAGGGGATGCGCAGTATTTT. As protein: CASSPTGDAQYF.